These T cell receptor beta chains were read from a single sample in a study of circulating CD8 cells and anti-PD-1 response in melanoma. MiXCR, run by TCRdb on the reads, gives a single entry per CDR3 protein. Here the sample spans around 2,400 distinct CDR3 sequences, 7.9% being singletons. The specimen comprised CD8+ T cells from PBMCs, sampled at baseline or after one month of anti-PD-1 therapy (not recorded which). The receptors were sampled from a human donor with melanoma. Both conserved end residues are part of each CDR3. D genes are given only for firm matches. Only part of the rows carry a size: once, few, many, or a class if the clone is expanded.

v_gene	j_gene	abundance	d_gene	CDR3nt	CDR3aa
TRBV9	TRBJ2-2	large	TRBD2	TGTGCCAGCAGGGCTAGCGGGGAAACCGGGGAGCTGTTTTTT	CASRASGETGELFF
TRBV19	TRBJ1-1	medium-sized	.	TGTGCCAGTTCCCCCGGGGGGCCGAACACTGAAGCTTTCTTT	CASSPGGPNTEAFF
TRBV19	TRBJ2-3	medium-sized	.	TGTGCCAGTAGTATTCTGCTTAGCACAGATACGCAGTATTTT	CASSILLSTDTQYF
TRBV5-5	TRBJ1-6	.	.	TGTGCCAGCAGCTTAGCGTTCGAGGACTCACCCCTCCACTTC	CASSLAFEDSPLHF
TRBV27	TRBJ2-2	medium-sized	.	TGTGCCAGCAGTCCACAGGGAGGTACCGGGGAGCTGTTTTTT	CASSPQGGTGELFF
TRBV24-1	TRBJ1-5	medium-sized	TRBD1	TGTGCCACCAGTGAGACAGGGTTGGCAGATCAGCCCCAGCATTTT	CATSETGLADQPQHF
TRBV5-5	TRBJ1-2	few	.	TGTGCCAGCAGCTTGCCATCCCCCGGCTACACCTTC	CASSLPSPGYTF
TRBV18	TRBJ2-1	medium-sized	.	TGTGCCAGCCCACCCGCCGAGGGGTCCTACAATGAGCAGTTCTTC	CASPPAEGSYNEQFF
TRBV19	TRBJ1-1	.	.	TGTGCCAGTAGTATAGATGGGGGACGTCAAGCTTTCTTT	CASSIDGGRQAFF
TRBV7-2	TRBJ2-5	medium-sized	TRBD2	TGTGCCAGCAGCCCTGTTTTTAGCGGGTTCCAAGAGACCCAGTACTTC	CASSPVFSGFQETQYF
TRBV12-3/TRBV12-4	TRBJ2-3	medium-sized	TRBD2	TGTGCCAGCACCGTGACTAGCGGATACACAGATACGCAGTATTTT	CASTVTSGYTDTQYF
TRBV10-3	TRBJ2-2	.	.	TGTGCCATCAACGGAGGCGGGAACACCGGGGAGCTGTTTTTT	CAINGGGNTGELFF
TRBV19	TRBJ2-2	medium-sized	TRBD1	TGTGCCAGTAGTATACCGGACAGGGACCTAGCCCAATTGGGAACCGGGGAGCTGTTTTTT	CASSIPDRDLAQLGTGELFF
TRBV20-1	TRBJ2-2	medium-sized	.	TGCAGCCATACTAGCTTTGACACCGGGGAGCTGTTTTTT	CSHTSFDTGELFF
TRBV19	TRBJ2-7	medium-sized	TRBD1	TGTGCCAGTAGTTGGCAGGGGGCGCAGGAGCAGTACTTC	CASSWQGAQEQYF
TRBV18	TRBJ2-3	medium-sized	.	TGTGCCAGCTCACCCCCGGACTCCAGTGGCACAGATACGCAGTATTTT	CASSPPDSSGTDTQYF
TRBV20-1	TRBJ2-1	medium-sized	.	TGCAGTGCTAGAGGGACTTATTCAAATGAGCAGTTCTTC	CSARGTYSNEQFF
TRBV28	TRBJ1-5	medium-sized	.	TGTGCCAGCAGCTCCAGGGGTCTAGGTAATCAGCCCCAGCATTTT	CASSSRGLGNQPQHF
TRBV9	TRBJ2-7	medium-sized	.	TGTGCCAGCAGCTTCTCCTACGAGCAGTACTTC	CASSFSYEQYF